Below are 27 T cell receptor beta chains sequenced from a single sample in a study of OX40 agonist ivuxolimab in advanced cancers. Clones were read by immunoSEQ multiplex PCR, and TCRdb kept only the in-frame ones, dropping some. The sample records 35,000 to 45,000 clones, over 80% being singletons. Sequenced here: CD4+ or CD8+ T cells sorted from blood, sampled in a trial of the OX40 agonist ivuxolimab. The receptors were gathered from an adult with an advanced solid tumor such as melanoma, head and neck, liver or kidney cancer.

The CDR3 DNA sequence: TGTGCCAGCAGCTTATTAGCGGGTGGGGGCGAGCAGTACTTC. This translates into CASSLLAGGGEQYF. The chain has TRBV7-9 and TRBJ2-7; 7 bases line up with TRBD2. The CDR3 is 14 amino acids. With 2 bases clipped from V and 6 bases from J, the junction kept 7 bases outside the gene matches. The germline CDR1 and CDR2 sequences are SEHNR and FQNEAQ (reference sequence).

This clone showed up just once. V gene TRBV6-4 combines with J gene TRBJ2-1; tentative D call: TRBD2 (6 bases). The germline gives CDR1 MRHNA, CDR2 SNTAGT. The ends were cut back, 2 bases at V and 0 bases at J, with 11 bases in the middle. The CDR3 totals 16 residues. The CDR3 coding sequence is TGTGCCAGCAGTGACAGGGCGGGGAGCTCCTACAATGAGCAGTTCTTC. Residues: CASSDRAGSSYNEQFF.

The J gene is TRBJ2-5, the V gene TRBV7-6; TRBD1 agrees at 8 bases. The CDR3 loop spans 16 amino acids. CDR1 is SGHVS and CDR2 is FNYEAQ in the germline V gene. The V segment lost 3 bases and the J segment 5 bases; nucleotides outside the gene matches: 11. The CDR3 DNA follows: TGTGCCAGCAGCTTCCACGATCAGGGGGCCTCTGAGACCCAGTACTTC. It translates to CASSFHDQGASETQYF.

J is TRBJ2-3 and V is TRBV10-3, with 10 bases fitting TRBD2. V lost 2 bases, J lost 6 bases, and 11 bases stayed unmatched. The CDR3 is 17 residues long. Germline assignment: CDR1 ENHRY and CDR2 SYGVKD. The CDR3 protein is CAISERKLAGLSDTQYF. CDR3 DNA sequence: TGTGCCATCAGTGAGCGGAAACTAGCGGGGTTATCCGATACGCAGTATTTT.

The chain has TRBV9 and TRBJ2-7; D is possibly TRBD1 (6 bases). V was shortened by 3 bases and J by 5 bases, with 9 bases between the two germline ends. The CDR3 sequence is 12 residues long. CDR1 and CDR2 from the germline V gene are SGDLS and YYNGEE. CDR3 sequence reads: CASSEAGDEQYF. The CDR3 nucleotides read TGTGCCAGCAGCGAGGCAGGGGACGAGCAGTACTTC. The variable domain in full, completed from reference TRBV9 and TRBJ2-7, reads DSGVTQTPKHLITATGQRVTLRCSPRSGDLSVYWYQQSLDQGLQFLIQYYNGEERAKGNILERFSAQQFPDLHSELNLSSLELGDSALYFCASSEAGDEQYFGPGTRLTVT.

The genes are TRBV18 and TRBJ1-1, with D possibly TRBD1 on 5 matching bases. Trimming pared 0 bases from V and 1 base from J, leaving 15 bases between. The CDR3 covers 17 residues. Germline V gene lookup returns CDR1 KGHSH and CDR2 LQKENI. CDR3 region: CASSPPYFITGNTEAFF. CDR3 in DNA: TGTGCCAGCTCACCACCCTATTTCATCACAGGGAACACTGAAGCTTTCTTT. The entire variable domain, with the rest obtained from reference TRBV18 and TRBJ1-1, is as follows: NAGVMQNPRHLVRRRGQEARLRCSPMKGHSHVYWYRQLPEEGLKFMVYLQKENIIDESGMPKERFSAEFPKEGPSILRIQQVVRGDSAAYFCASSPPYFITGNTEAFFGQGTRLTVV.

The chain carries TRBV19 and TRBJ2-4; 10 positions match TRBD1. Germline values: CDR1 LNHDA, CDR2 SQIVND (reference sequence). Trimming at V came to 3 bases and at J to 2 bases, leaving 13 bases not matched to a gene. The CDR3 has 19 amino acids. The CDR3 DNA follows: TGTGCCAGTAGTATCGGGGGAGTCCGGGACAGGGGTCCCAAAAACATTCAGTACTTC. Amino acids: CASSIGGVRDRGPKNIQYF. The complete variable domain, with remaining parts taken from reference TRBV19 and TRBJ2-4, reads DGGITQSPKYLFRKEGQNVTLSCEQNLNHDAMYWYRQDPGQGLRLIYYSQIVNDFQKGDIAEGYSVSREKKESFPLTVTSAQKNPTAFYLCASSIGGVRDRGPKNIQYFGAGTRLSVL.

The chain couples TRBV29-1 to TRBJ2-1, with 7 bases that match TRBD2. CDR3 size: 11 residues. From germline, CDR1 is SQVTM and CDR2 ANQGSEA. V lost 4 bases to trimming and J lost 9 bases; unmatched junction nucleotides: 3. CDR3 sequence reads: CSVGEGIEQFF. The CDR3 region has the DNA TGCAGCGTTGGGGAGGGGATTGAGCAGTTCTTC.

The chain joins TRBV10-1 to TRBJ2-7; D possibly corresponds to TRBD1 (5 bases). Between the trimmed V and J ends, which lost 6 bases and 2 bases, there was a span of 17 bases. Looked up from germline, CDR1 is WNHNN and CDR2 is SYGVQD (reference sequence). The CDR3 is 15 residues long. The CDR3 region is CASSAGMGGTYEQYF. CDR3 in DNA: TGCGCCAGCAGCGCAGGGATGGGCGGAACCTACGAGCAGTACTTC.

Here the CDR3 DNA reads TGTGCCAGCAGTAGTGGACAGGCGGCAGCTAACTATGGCTACACCTTC. It yields the protein CASSSGQAAANYGYTF. The chain links TRBV13 to TRBJ1-2; 7 positions match TRBD1. The J segment lost 0 bases and the V segment lost 6 bases, leaving 10 bases of the junction unmatched. Germline lookup yields CDR1 PRHDT and CDR2 FYEKMQ (reference sequence). The CDR3 spans 16 residues.

The chain combines TRBV2 with TRBJ2-7; no clear D gene. The V gene's germline CDR1 is SNHLY and CDR2 FYNNEI. Trimming shortened V by 3 bases and J by 1 base, and 10 bases separated the two germline ends. The CDR3 length is 14 residues. CDR3: CASSDRLQSYEQYF. The CDR3, as DNA: TGTGCCAGCAGTGATCGGTTACAGTCCTACGAGCAGTACTTC. The whole variable domain, remainder taken from reference TRBV2 and TRBJ2-7, is EPEVTQTPSHQVTQMGQEVILRCVPISNHLYFYWYRQILGQKVEFLVSFYNNEISEKSEIFDDQFSVERPDGSNFTLKIRSTKLEDSAMYFCASSDRLQSYEQYFGPGTRLTVT.

This rearrangement joins TRBV19 to TRBJ2-7; 13 bases agree with TRBD2. V lost 4 bases, J lost 7 bases, and 4 bases stayed unmatched. CDR1 LNHDA and CDR2 SQIVND come from the germline V gene (reference sequence). The CDR3 consists of 14 residues. The CDR3 region is CASSNGLAGEEQYF. The CDR3 region has the DNA TGTGCCAGTAGTAACGGACTAGCGGGAGAAGAGCAGTACTTC.

The chain carries TRBV5-1 and TRBJ2-3, with 7 bases identical to TRBD1. This CDR3 is built from 16 residues. Germline V CDR1 and CDR2: SGHRS, YFSETQ. J was trimmed by 1 base and V by 4 bases; bases with no gene match: 9. CDR3 protein: CASSLLSGTGTDTQYF. CDR3 bases: TGCGCCAGCAGCCTACTTTCCGGGACAGGCACAGATACGCAGTATTTT.

The chain has TRBV4-1 and TRBJ1-1; D may be TRBD1 (6 bases). V lost 6 bases and J lost 1, with 12 bases in between. Per germline, CDR1 MGHRA and CDR2 YSYEKL. The CDR3 loop spans 14 amino acids. CDR3 protein: CASRGGTRNTEAFF. The CDR3 nucleotides are TGCGCCAGCAGGGGCGGGACAAGGAACACTGAAGCTTTCTTT.

The chain recombines TRBV6-1 with TRBJ2-5; D is perhaps TRBD1 (6 bases). The CDR3 loop spans 14 amino acids. V was clipped by 4 bases and J by 2 bases, with 11 bases between them. The V gene's germline CDR1 is MNHNS and CDR2 SASEGT. CDR3 protein: CASSATGVQETQYF. In nucleotides, the CDR3 is TGTGCCAGCAGTGCGACAGGCGTACAAGAGACCCAGTACTTC.

The V gene is TRBV9, the J gene TRBJ1-1, with TRBD1 matching 9 bases. The V gene end was trimmed by 3 bases and the J gene end by 8 bases; junction bases not matched to a gene: 8. The CDR3 runs 14 residues. The germline gives CDR1 SGDLS, CDR2 YYNGEE. CDR3 DNA sequence: TGTGCCAGCAGCGGCGCGACAGGGGGAGGCGAAGCTTTCTTT. Translating it yields CASSGATGGGEAFF.

The chain has TRBV13 and TRBJ2-3, with 10 bases identical to TRBD2. Trimming at V came to 6 bases and at J to 2 bases, leaving 8 bases not matched to a gene. CDR1 PRHDT and CDR2 FYEKMQ come from the germline V gene (reference sequence). This CDR3 spans 16 amino acids. In DNA, the CDR3 is TGTGCCAGCAGTCTCCTCACTAGCGGGATCACAGATACGCAGTATTTT. Its translation is CASSLLTSGITDTQYF.

This chain connects TRBV19 to TRBJ1-5, with no clear D. Looked up from germline, CDR1 is LNHDA and CDR2 is SQIVND (reference sequence). V was pared by 7 bases and J by 0 bases, with 16 bases between. The CDR3 contains 16 residues. Here the CDR3 reads CASTWAGGNSNQPQHF. CDR3 in DNA: TGTGCCAGTACCTGGGCCGGAGGAAATAGCAATCAGCCCCAGCATTTT.

The V call is TRBV7-9, the J call TRBJ2-1, with TRBD1 matching over 7 bases. After removal of 5 bases from V and 8 bases from J, the junction contained 15 bases not matched to a gene. Germline CDR1 SEHNR, CDR2 FQNEAQ (reference sequence). CDR3 length: 16 amino acids. CDR3 bases: TGTGCCAGCAGCCATGGAGGTGTGACAGGGTATGATGAGCAGTTCTTC. It is translated as CASSHGGVTGYDEQFF.

The chain links TRBV5-6 to TRBJ2-1; 8 nucleotides agree with TRBD2. This CDR3 is built from 14 residues. Germline trimming cut 6 bases from V and 5 bases from J; bases unmatched to any gene: 7. Looked up from germline, CDR1 is SGHDT and CDR2 is YYEEEE. CDR3 sequence reads: CASIPGLAHNEQFF. For the CDR3, the DNA is TGTGCCAGCATTCCAGGACTAGCCCACAATGAGCAGTTCTTC.

The rearrangement joins TRBV20-1 to TRBJ2-7; D is undetermined. Trimming left V 2 bases short and J 5 bases short, with 7 bases between. The CDR3 is made up of 11 amino acids. Per germline, CDR1 DFQATT and CDR2 SNEGSKA (reference sequence). This CDR3 reads CSARIGNEQYF. In DNA form, the CDR3 reads TGCAGTGCTAGAATAGGTAACGAGCAGTACTTC.

V gene TRBV7-9 combines with J gene TRBJ2-1, with 13 bases aligning to TRBD2. This CDR3 contains 16 residues. Trimming cost V 5 bases and J 9 bases; bases outside gene matches: 10. Germline V gene sequence: CDR1 SEHNR, CDR2 FQNEAQ (reference sequence). In nucleotides, the CDR3 is TGTGCCAGCAGCGAGAGGACTAGCGGGAGCTCTAGTGAGCAGTTCTTC. Translation gives CASSERTSGSSSEQFF.

The chain is built from TRBV28 and TRBJ1-1, with a tentative D call TRBD1 (5 bases). Trimming took 5 bases from V and 7 from J, leaving 5 bases between them. CDR3 length: 10 amino acids. Germline CDR1 and CDR2: MDHEN and SYDVKM. The CDR3: CASSQGEAFF. CDR3 in DNA: TGTGCCAGCAGTCAGGGTGAAGCTTTCTTT.

The chain links TRBV6-5 to TRBJ1-1; D call uncertain. The V gene's germline CDR1 is MNHEY and CDR2 SVGAGI. Trimming took off 0 bases at V and 2 bases at J, with 7 bases between the two ends. The CDR3 contains 14 residues. CDR3 bases: TGTGCCAGCAGTTACTCGAACAGCAACACTGAAGCTTTCTTT. It translates to CASSYSNSNTEAFF.

The chain couples TRBV4-2 to TRBJ2-1; 9 bases are shared with TRBD1. Trimming at V came to 0 bases and at J to 6 bases, leaving 3 bases not matched to a gene. The CDR3 is made up of 15 amino acids. In germline, CDR1 is LGHNA, CDR2 YNFKEQ. The CDR3 coding sequence is TGTGCCAGCAGCCAAGAAGAGACAGGGGGCAATGAGCAGTTCTTC. This gives the protein CASSQEETGGNEQFF.

V and J are TRBV6-5 and TRBJ2-7; D is uncertain. The CDR3 has 13 residues. Trimming stripped 0 bases from V and 3 bases from J, with 6 bases between. CDR1 MNHEY and CDR2 SVGAGI come from the germline V gene. CDR3 sequence: CASSYSNSYEQYF. The CDR3 region has the DNA TGTGCCAGCAGTTACTCAAACAGCTACGAGCAGTACTTC.

This clone showed up just a few times. J is TRBJ1-5 and V is TRBV6-5; D gene uncertain. CDR3 length: 14 amino acids. V lost 0 bases to trimming and J lost 6 bases, with 9 bases between them. Germline CDR1 is MNHEY and CDR2 is SVGAGI. Here the CDR3 reads CASSYSAHGQPQHF. CDR3 sequence (DNA): TGTGCCAGCAGTTACTCCGCCCACGGTCAGCCCCAGCATTTT.